This TCR beta chain came from a study of blood T cell repertoires in COVID-19. Turning to the study itself: T cells, B-cell-depleted T cells, or PBMCs provided the cDNA or gDNA that served as material.

Losses at the gene ends were 4 bases for V and 7 bases for J; bases not matched to a gene: 19. There are 18 residues in the CDR3. Germline V gene sequence: CDR1 MGHDK, CDR2 SYGVNS. As handled by the study authors: By means of reference gene primer amplification, nucleated cell counts were estimated. Sequencing was performed with immunoSEQ multiplex PCR; in TCRdb, only in-frame clones are kept and a portion is missing. That table supplies the V and J calls and clone size; D and trimming were determined from the DNA. The sample carries around 97,000 clones, around nine tenths recorded once. The clonotype comes from a human donor in a cohort sampled during active COVID-19. The sequenced sample consisted of peripheral blood. The V gene is TRBV25-1, the J gene TRBJ1-2; 9 bases are a match to TRBD1. As DNA, the CDR3 is TGTGCCAGCAGTGGGACCGGGACAGGGATAAACAACCTATTTGGCTACACCTTC. Its translation is CASSGTGTGINNLFGYTF.